This TCR beta chain derives from a study of cytomegalovirus exposure and HLA in healthy donors. The study ran its PCR with 60 Vbeta and 13 Jbeta primers. Libraries were prepared by immunoSEQ multiplex PCR; TCRdb keeps only in-frame clonotypes and omits some of them. The repertoire holds 200,000 to 250,000 clones, with roughly 80% as singletons. Germline CDR1 is SGDLS and CDR2 is YYNGEE. This CDR3 region has 15 residues. Trimming took off 3 bases at V and 5 bases at J, with 17 bases between the two ends. Sequenced: PBMCs. This chain connects TRBV9 to TRBJ2-5, with TRBD2 as a possible D gene (5 bases). The TCR sequence derives from a woman aged 40 to 50 in good health and CMV-seronegative. The DNA for the CDR3 is TGTGCCAGCAGCGGAGGGAGCCTGGGAAAGGAGACCCAGTACTTC. Translated: CASSGGSLGKETQYF.